This T cell receptor (beta chain) stems from a study of cytomegalovirus exposure and HLA in healthy donors. Researchers ran the PCR with 60 Vbeta and 13 Jbeta primers. Repertoires were generated with immunoSEQ multiplex PCR, while TCRdb's copy carries only in-frame clones and drops some. The sample contains 90,000 to 110,000 clones, under 80% of which appear only once. V was pared by 4 bases and J by 1 base, with 10 bases of the junction left unmatched. From germline, CDR1 is SGHNT and CDR2 YYREEE (reference sequence). The length of the CDR3 is 16 residues. This clone occurred a few times. The clonotype was recovered from a woman in her thirties or forties in good health and CMV-seropositive. The chain carries TRBV5-4 and TRBJ1-2, with 7 nucleotides matching TRBD1. The sequenced material came from PBMCs. CDR3 sequence reads: CASSRIPDRFNYGYTF. In DNA, the CDR3 is TGTGCCAGCAGCCGGATTCCGGACAGGTTTAACTATGGCTACACCTTC.